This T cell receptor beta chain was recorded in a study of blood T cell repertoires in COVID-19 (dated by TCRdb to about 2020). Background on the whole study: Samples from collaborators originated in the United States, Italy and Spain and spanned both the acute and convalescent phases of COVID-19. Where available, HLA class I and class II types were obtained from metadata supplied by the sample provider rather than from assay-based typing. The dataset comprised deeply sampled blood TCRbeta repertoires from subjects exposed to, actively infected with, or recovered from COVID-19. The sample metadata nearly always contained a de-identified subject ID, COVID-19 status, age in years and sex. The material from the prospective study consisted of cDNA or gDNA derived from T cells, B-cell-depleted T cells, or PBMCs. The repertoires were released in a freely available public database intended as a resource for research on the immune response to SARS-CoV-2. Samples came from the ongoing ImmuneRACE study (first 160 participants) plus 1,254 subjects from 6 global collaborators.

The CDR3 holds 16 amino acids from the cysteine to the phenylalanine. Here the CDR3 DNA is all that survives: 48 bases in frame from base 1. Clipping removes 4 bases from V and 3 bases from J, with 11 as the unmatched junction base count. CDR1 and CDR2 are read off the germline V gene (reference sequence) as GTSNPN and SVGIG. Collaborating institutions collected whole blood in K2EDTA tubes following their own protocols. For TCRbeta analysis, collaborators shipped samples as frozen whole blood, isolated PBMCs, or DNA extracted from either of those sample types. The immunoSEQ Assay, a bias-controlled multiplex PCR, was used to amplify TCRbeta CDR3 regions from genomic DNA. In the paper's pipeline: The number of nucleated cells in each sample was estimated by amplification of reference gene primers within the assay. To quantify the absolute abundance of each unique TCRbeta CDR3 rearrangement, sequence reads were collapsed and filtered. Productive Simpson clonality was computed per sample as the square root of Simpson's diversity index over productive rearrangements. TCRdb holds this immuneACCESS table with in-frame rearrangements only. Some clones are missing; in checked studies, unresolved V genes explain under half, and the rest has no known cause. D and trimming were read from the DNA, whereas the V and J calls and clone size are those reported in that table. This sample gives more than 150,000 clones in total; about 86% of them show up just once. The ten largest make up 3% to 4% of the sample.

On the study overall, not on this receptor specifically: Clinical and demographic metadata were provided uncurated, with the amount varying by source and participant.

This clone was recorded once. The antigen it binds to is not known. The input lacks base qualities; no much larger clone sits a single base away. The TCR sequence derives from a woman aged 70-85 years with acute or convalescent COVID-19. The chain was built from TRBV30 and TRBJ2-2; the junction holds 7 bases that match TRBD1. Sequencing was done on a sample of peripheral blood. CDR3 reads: CAWKSQRQGHTGELFF. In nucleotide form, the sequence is TGTGCCTGGAAATCTCAGCGACAGGGACACACCGGGGAGCTGTTTTTT.